One sample yielded the 9 T cell receptor beta chains listed below, sequenced in a study of T cells expressing NK-cell markers. TCRdb re-analyzed the 5' RACE reads; it lists each CDR3 protein once, without DNA. The table for this sample gives 500,000 to 700,000 distinct CDR3 sequences. Sequenced sample: blood T cells: a sorted CD56 or NKG2C T cell subset, CD4+ or CD8+ T cells, or bulk PBMC T cells (not recorded which). Every receptor here comes from a man younger than 35 in good health.

The V call is TRBV6-1, the J call TRBJ2-1; TCRdb indicates TRBD2, and absent DNA this call remains unverified. Germline V lookup: CDR1 MNHNS, CDR2 SASEGT. This CDR3 has 21 residues. The CDR3 reads CASSASHGLVCSVYVNNEQFF.

J is TRBJ2-1 and V is TRBV18; the TCRdb D gene call, TRBD2, has no DNA to confirm it. Germline lookup yields CDR1 KGHSH and CDR2 LQKENI. This CDR3 has 17 amino acids. The CDR3 here is CASSPPVGLATYNEQFF.

The chain uses TRBV5-6 and TRBJ1-2; without DNA, the TCRdb call of TRBD1 cannot be checked. This CDR3 has 12 residues. The germline V gene has CDR1 SGHDT and CDR2 YYEEEE. This chain's CDR3 is CASTTGGNGYTF.

This rearrangement joins TRBV20-1 to TRBJ2-1; TCRdb outputs TRBD2, but without DNA this stays unchecked. Per germline, CDR1 DFQATT and CDR2 SNEGSKA (reference sequence). The CDR3 has 15 amino acids. The CDR3: CSARGAGSSYNEQFF.

The chain carries TRBV30 and TRBJ2-1; with no DNA, the TCRdb D assignment of TRBD2 cannot be verified. This CDR3 spans 15 amino acids. From germline, CDR1 is GTSNPN and CDR2 SVGIG (reference sequence). The CDR3 reads CAWRTGTSSYNEQFF.

The J gene is TRBJ1-6, the V gene TRBV7-2. Germline CDR1 reads SGHTA; CDR2 reads FQGNSA. The CDR3 has 15 amino acids. The CDR3 protein is CASSLISGYNSPLHF.

This chain uses TRBV24-1 with TRBJ2-5; the D call from TCRdb, TRBD2, cannot be confirmed without DNA. Per the germline V gene, CDR1 is KGHDR and CDR2 is SFDVKD. The CDR3 has 19 amino acids. The CDR3 sequence: CATSDPMGTSGRNRETQYF.

The chain employs TRBV15 and TRBJ2-2; TCRdb reports TRBD1, a call that lacks DNA to check it against. Germline V lookup: CDR1 LNHNV, CDR2 YYDKDF (reference sequence). This CDR3 has 17 residues. The CDR3: CATSRDPGDRDTGELFF.

The chain has TRBV5-1 and TRBJ2-5; with no DNA, the TCRdb D assignment of TRBD1 cannot be verified. The V gene's germline CDR1 is SGHRS and CDR2 YFSETQ. CDR3 size: 18 residues. CDR3 sequence: CASSLYSSDRPIQETQYF.